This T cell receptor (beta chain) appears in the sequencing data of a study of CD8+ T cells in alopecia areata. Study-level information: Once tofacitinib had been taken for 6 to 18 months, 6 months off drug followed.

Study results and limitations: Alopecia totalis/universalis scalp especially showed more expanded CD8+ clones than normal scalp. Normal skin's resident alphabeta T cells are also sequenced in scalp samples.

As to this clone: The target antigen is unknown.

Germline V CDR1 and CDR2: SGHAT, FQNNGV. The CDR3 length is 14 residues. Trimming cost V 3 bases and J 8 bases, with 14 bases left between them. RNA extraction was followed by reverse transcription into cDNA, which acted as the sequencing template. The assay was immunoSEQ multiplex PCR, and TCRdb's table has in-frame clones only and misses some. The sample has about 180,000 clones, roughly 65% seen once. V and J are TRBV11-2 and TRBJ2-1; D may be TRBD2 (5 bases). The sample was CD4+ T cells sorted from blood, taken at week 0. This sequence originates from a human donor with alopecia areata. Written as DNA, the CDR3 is TGTGCCAGCAGCTTTGGCGGCAAGAGGGATGAGCAGTTCTTC. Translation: CASSFGGKRDEQFF.